This T cell receptor beta chain stems from a study of blood T cell repertoires in COVID-19. The CDR3 runs 12 residues. With 6 bases removed from V and 5 bases from J, the gap between germline ends came to 11 bases. CDR1 is SNHLY and CDR2 is FYNNEI in the germline V gene. In the original analysis: Reference gene primer amplification in the assay estimated nucleated cell counts. Profiling relied on immunoSEQ multiplex PCR, and the TCRdb table lists in-frame clones only, not all of them. D and trimming come from the DNA, and the V and J calls and clone size come from that table. The sample contains 43,000 or so clones, over 75% of which appear only once.

Sequenced material: peripheral blood. The V gene is TRBV2, the J gene TRBJ2-7, with D possibly being TRBD2 (5 bases). The clonotype originates from a woman aged 60-75 years with acute or convalescent COVID-19. CDR3 protein: CASRTRVHEQYF. CDR3 in DNA: TGTGCCAGCAGGACGAGGGTCCACGAGCAGTACTTC.